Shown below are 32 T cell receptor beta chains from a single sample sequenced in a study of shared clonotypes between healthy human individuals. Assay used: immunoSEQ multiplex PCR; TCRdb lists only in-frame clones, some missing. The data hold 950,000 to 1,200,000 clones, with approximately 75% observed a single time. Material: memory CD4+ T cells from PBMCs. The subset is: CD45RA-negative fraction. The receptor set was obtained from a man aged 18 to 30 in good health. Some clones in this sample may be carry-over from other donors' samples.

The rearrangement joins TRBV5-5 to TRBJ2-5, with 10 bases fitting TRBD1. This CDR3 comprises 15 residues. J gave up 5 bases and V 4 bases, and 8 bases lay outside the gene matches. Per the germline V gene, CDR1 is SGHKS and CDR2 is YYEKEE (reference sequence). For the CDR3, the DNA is TGTGCCAGCAGCACAGGGACAGGGGACAGGGAGACCCAGTACTTC. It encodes CASSTGTGDRETQYF.

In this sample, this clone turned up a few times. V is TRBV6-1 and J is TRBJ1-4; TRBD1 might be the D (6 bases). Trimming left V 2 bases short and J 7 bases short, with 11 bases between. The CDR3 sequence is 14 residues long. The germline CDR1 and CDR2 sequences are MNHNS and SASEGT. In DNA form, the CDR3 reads TGTGCCAGCAGTGAACATCGGACAGCTGAAAAACTGTTTTTT. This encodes CASSEHRTAEKLFF.

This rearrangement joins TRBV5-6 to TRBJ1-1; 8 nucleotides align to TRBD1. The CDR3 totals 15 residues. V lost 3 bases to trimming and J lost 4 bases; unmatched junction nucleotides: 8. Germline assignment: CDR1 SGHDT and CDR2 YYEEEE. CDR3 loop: CASSSLDREGTEAFF. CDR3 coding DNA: TGTGCCAGCAGCTCACTGGACAGGGAGGGCACTGAAGCTTTCTTT.

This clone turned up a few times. CDR3 DNA sequence: TGTGCCAGCAGCCCCCTCGGGGGTGAGCAGTTCTTC. Protein sequence: CASSPLGGEQFF. The rearrangement uses TRBV7-9 and TRBJ2-1, with D perhaps matching TRBD2 (6 bases). Germline CDR1 SEHNR, CDR2 FQNEAQ (reference sequence). Deletions cut 5 bases from V and 9 bases from J, with 11 bases between. The CDR3 consists of 12 residues.

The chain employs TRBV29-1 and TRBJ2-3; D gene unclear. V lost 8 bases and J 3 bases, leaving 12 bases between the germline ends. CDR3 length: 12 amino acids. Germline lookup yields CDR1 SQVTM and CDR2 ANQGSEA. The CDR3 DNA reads TGCAGCTTCATCTGGGTGACAGATACGCAGTATTTT. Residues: CSFIWVTDTQYF.

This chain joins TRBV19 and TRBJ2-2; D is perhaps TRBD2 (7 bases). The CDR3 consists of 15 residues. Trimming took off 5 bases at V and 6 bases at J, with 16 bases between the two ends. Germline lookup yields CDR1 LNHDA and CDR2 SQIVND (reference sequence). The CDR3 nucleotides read TGTGCCAGTAGTGGGGGCGGGAGTAAGCCCGGGGAGCTGTTTTTT. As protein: CASSGGGSKPGELFF.

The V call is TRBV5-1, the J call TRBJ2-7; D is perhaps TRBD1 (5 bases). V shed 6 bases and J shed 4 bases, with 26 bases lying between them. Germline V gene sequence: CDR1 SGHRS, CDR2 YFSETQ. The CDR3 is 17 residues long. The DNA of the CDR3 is TGCGCCAGCACCCCCGGTCCGGCAGGCCAGGGTTCATACGAGCAGTACTTC. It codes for CASTPGPAGQGSYEQYF.

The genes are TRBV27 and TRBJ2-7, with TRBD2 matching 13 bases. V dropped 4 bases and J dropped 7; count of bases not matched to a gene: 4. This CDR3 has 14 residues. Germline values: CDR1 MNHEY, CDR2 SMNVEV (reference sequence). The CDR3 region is CASSSTSGRREQYF. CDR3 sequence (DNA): TGTGCCAGCAGTTCGACTAGCGGGAGGAGAGAGCAGTACTTC.

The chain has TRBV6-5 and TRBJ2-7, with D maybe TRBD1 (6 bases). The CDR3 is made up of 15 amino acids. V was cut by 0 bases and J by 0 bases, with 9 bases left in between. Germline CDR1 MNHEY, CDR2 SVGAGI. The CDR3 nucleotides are TGTGCCAGCAGTTACTCGGTCAGGGGCTCCTACGAGCAGTACTTC. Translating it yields CASSYSVRGSYEQYF.

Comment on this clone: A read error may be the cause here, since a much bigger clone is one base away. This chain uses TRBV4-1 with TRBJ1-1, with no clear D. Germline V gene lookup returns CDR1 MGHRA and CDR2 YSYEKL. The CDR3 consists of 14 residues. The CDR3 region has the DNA TGCGCCGGCAGCCAAGAGACGGGCCGAGGAGGAGCTTTCTTT. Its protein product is CAGSQETGRGGAFF.

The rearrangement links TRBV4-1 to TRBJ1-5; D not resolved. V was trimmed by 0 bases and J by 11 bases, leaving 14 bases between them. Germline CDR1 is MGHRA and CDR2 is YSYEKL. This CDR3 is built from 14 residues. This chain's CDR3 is CASSQDWTVDAQHF. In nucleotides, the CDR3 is TGCGCCAGCAGCCAAGATTGGACTGTAGACGCCCAGCATTTT.

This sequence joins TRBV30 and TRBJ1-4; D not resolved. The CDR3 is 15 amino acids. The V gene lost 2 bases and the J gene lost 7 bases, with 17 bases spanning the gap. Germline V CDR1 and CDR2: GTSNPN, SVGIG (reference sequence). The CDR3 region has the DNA TGTGCCTGGAGTTGGATGGGGTACGGCCGTGAAAAACTGTTTTTT. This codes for CAWSWMGYGREKLFF.

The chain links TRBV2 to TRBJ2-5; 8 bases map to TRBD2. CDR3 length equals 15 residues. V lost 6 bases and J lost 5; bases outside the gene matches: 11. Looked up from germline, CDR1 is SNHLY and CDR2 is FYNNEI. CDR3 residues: CASRDGTSSFETQYF. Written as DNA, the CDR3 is TGTGCCAGCAGGGACGGGACTAGTTCTTTCGAGACCCAGTACTTC.

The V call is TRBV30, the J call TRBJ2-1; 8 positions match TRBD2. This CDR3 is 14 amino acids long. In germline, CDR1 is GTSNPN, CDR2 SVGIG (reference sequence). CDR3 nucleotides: TGTGCTTCGACGGCCAGCGGGAGCAGGAATGAGCAGTTCTTC. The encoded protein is CASTASGSRNEQFF. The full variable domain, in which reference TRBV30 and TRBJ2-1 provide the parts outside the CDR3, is SQTIHQWPATLVQPVGSPLSLECTVEGTSNPNLYWYRQAAGRGLQLLFYSVGIGQISSEVPQNLSASRPQDRQFILSSKKLLLSDSGFYLCASTASGSRNEQFFGPGTRLTVL.

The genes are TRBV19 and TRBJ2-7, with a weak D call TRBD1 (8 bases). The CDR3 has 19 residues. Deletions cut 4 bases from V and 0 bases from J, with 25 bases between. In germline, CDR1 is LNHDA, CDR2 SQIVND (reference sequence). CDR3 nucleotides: TGTGCCAGTAGTAGACAGGGGACACTCGCTAGCGGAGTCTCCTACGAGCAGTACTTC. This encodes CASSRQGTLASGVSYEQYF.

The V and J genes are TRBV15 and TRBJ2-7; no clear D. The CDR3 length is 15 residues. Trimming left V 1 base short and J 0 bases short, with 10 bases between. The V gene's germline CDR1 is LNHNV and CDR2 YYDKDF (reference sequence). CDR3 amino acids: CATSRGSGSSYEQYF. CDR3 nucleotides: TGTGCCACCAGCAGAGGGTCCGGCAGCTCCTACGAGCAGTACTTC.

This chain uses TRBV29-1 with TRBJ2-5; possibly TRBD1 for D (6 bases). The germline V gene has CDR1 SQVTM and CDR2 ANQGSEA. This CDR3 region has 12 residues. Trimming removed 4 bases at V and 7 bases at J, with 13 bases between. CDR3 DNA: TGCAGCGTTGGCTATACAGGGAGGACCCAGTACTTC. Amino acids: CSVGYTGRTQYF.

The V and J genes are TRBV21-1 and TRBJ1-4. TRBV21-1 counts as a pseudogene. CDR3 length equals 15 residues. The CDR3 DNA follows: TGTGCCAGCAGCGGCTATAAGTCGTCTAATGAAAAACTGTTTTTT. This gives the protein CASSGYKSSNEKLFF.

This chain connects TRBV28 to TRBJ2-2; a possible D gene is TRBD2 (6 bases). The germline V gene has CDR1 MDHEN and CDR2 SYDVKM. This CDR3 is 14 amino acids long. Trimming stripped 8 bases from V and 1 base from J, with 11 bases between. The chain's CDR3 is CASGSGENTGELFF. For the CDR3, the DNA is TGTGCCAGCGGATCGGGAGAGAACACCGGGGAGCTGTTTTTT.

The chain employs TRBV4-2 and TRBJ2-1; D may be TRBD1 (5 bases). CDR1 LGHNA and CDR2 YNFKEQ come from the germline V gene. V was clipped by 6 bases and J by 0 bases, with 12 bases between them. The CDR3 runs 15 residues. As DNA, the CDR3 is TGTGCCAGCAGTCTACAGGAAACCTCCTACAATGAGCAGTTCTTC. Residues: CASSLQETSYNEQFF.

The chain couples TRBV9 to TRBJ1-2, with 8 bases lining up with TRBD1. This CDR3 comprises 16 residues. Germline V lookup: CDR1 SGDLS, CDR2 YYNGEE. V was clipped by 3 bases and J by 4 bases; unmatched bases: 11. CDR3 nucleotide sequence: TGTGCCAGCAGCGGGATAACAGGGGGAAAAGCCTATGGCTACACCTTC. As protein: CASSGITGGKAYGYTF.

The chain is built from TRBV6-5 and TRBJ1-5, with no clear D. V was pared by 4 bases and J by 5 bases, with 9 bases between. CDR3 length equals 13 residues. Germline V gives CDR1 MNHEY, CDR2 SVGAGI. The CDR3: CASSFTRDQPQHF. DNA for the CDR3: TGTGCCAGCAGTTTCACCCGAGATCAGCCCCAGCATTTT.

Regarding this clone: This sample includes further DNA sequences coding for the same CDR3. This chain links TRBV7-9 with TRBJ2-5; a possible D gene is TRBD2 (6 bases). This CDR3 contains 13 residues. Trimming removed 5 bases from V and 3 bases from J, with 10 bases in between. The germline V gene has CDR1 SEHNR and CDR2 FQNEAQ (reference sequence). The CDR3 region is CASSPGGKETQYF. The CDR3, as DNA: TGTGCCAGCAGCCCCGGGGGAAAAGAGACCCAGTACTTC.

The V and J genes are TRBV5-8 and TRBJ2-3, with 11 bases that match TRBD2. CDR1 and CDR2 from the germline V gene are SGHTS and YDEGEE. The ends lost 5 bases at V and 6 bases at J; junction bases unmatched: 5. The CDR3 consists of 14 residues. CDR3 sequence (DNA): TGTGCCAGCAGTTTAGCGGGAGGGCGGGATACGCAGTATTTT. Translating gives CASSLAGGRDTQYF. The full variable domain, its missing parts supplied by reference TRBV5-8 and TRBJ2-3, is EAGVTQSPTHLIKTRGQQATLRCSPISGHTSVYWYQQALGLGLQFLLWYDEGEERNRGNFPPRFSGRQFPNYSSELNVNALELEDSALYLCASSLAGGRDTQYFGPGTRLTVL.

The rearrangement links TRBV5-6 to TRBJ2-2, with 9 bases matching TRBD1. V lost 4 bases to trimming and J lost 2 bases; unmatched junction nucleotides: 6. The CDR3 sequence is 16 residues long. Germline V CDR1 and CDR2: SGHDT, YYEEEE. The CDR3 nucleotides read TGTGCCAGCAGCCACTACAGGGGGCGAAACACCGGGGAGCTGTTTTTT. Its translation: CASSHYRGRNTGELFF.

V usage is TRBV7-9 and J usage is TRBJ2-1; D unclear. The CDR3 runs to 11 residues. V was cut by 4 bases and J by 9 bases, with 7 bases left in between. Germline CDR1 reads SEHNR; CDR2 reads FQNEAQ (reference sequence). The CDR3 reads CASSSGFEQFF. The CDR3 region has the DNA TGTGCCAGCAGCTCCGGTTTTGAGCAGTTCTTC.

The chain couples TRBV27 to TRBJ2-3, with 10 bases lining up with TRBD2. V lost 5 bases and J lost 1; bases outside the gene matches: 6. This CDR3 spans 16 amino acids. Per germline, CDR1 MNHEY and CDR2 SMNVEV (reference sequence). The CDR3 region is CASSIGTSDRTDTQYF. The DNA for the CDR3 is TGTGCCAGCAGTATCGGGACTAGCGATCGCACAGATACGCAGTATTTT.

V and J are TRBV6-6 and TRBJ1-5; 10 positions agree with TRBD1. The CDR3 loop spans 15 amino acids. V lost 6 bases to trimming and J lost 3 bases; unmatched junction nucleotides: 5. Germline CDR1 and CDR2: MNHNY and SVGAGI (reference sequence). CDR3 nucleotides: TGTGCCAGCAGGGGGACAGGGGCGTACAATCAGCCCCAGCATTTT. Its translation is CASRGTGAYNQPQHF.

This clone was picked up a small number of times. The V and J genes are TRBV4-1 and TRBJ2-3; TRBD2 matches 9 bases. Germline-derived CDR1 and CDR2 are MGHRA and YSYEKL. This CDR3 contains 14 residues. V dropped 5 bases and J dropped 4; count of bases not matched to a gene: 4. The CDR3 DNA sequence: TGCGCCAGCAGCGCGGCGGGAGGGGCAGATACGCAGTATTTT. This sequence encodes CASSAAGGADTQYF.

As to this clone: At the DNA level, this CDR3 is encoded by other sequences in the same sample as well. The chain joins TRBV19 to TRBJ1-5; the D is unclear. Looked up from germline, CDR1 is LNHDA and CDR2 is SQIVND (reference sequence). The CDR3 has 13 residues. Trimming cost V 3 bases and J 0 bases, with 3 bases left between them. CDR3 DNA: TGTGCCAGTAGTATGGATAGCAATCAGCCCCAGCATTTT. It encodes CASSMDSNQPQHF.

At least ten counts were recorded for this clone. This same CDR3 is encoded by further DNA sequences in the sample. The DNA for the CDR3 is TGTGCCAGCAGCTTAGGGGCGCAAGAGACCCAGTACTTC. Its protein is CASSLGAQETQYF. This sequence joins TRBV7-9 and TRBJ2-5; D uncertain. From germline, CDR1 is SEHNR and CDR2 FQNEAQ (reference sequence). V was pared by 1 base and J by 2 bases, with 5 bases between. The CDR3 sequence is 13 residues long.

In nucleotides, the CDR3 is TGTGCCAGCAGCCTACTCCCGGGTCCCTACGAGCAGTACTTC. Its translation: CASSLLPGPYEQYF. The rearrangement links TRBV9 to TRBJ2-7; no clear D. CDR3 size: 14 residues. Trimming took off 4 bases at V and 2 bases at J, with 13 bases between the two ends. Per the germline V gene, CDR1 is SGDLS and CDR2 is YYNGEE.